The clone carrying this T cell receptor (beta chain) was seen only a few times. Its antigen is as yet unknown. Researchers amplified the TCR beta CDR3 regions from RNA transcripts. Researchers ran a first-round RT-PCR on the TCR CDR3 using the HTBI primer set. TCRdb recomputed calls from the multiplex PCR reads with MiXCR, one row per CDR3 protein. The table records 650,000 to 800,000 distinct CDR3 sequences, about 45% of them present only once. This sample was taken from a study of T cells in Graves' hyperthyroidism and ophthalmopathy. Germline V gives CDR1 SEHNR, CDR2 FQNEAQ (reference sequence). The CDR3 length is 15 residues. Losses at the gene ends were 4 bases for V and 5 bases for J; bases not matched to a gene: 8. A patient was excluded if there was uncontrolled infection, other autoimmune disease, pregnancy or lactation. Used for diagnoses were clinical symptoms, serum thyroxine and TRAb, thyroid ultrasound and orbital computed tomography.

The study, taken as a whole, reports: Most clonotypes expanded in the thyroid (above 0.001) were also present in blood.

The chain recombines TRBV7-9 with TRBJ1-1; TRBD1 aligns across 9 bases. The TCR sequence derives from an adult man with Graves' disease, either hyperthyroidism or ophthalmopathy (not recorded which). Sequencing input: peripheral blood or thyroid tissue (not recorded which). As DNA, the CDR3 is TGTGCCAGCAGCTCTGGACAGGGGTTTGGAACTGAAGCTTTCTTT. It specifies CASSSGQGFGTEAFF.